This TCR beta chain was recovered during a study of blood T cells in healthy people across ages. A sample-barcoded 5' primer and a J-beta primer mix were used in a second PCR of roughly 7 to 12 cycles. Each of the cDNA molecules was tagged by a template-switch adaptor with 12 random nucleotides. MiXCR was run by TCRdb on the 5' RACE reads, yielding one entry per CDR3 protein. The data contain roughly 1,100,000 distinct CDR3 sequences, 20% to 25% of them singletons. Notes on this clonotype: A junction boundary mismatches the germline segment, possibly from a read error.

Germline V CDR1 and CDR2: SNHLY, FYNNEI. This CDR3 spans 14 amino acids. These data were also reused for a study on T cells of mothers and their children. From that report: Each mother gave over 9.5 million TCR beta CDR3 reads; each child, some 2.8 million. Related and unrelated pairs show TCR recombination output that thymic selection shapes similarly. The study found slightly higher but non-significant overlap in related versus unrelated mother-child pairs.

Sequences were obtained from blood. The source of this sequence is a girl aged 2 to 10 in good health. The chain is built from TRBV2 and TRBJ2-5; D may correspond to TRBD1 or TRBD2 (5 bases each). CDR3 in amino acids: CASRPGRTQETQCF. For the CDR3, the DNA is TGTGCCAGCAGGCCGGGACGGACACAAGAGACCCAGTGCTTC.